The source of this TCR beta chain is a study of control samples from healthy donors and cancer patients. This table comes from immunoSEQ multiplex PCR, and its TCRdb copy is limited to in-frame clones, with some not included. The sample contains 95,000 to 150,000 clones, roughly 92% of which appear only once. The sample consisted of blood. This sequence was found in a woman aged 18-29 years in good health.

The CDR3 coding sequence is TGCGCCAGCAGCCGTCGACTAGCGTCGGCAGATACGCAGTATTTT. Protein sequence: CASSRRLASADTQYF. The chain carries TRBV4-3 and TRBJ2-3; 8 nucleotides align to TRBD2. The CDR3 sequence is 15 residues long. CDR1 and CDR2 from the germline V gene are LGHNA and YSLEER. The V gene end was trimmed by 4 bases and the J gene end by 4 bases; junction bases not matched to a gene: 7.